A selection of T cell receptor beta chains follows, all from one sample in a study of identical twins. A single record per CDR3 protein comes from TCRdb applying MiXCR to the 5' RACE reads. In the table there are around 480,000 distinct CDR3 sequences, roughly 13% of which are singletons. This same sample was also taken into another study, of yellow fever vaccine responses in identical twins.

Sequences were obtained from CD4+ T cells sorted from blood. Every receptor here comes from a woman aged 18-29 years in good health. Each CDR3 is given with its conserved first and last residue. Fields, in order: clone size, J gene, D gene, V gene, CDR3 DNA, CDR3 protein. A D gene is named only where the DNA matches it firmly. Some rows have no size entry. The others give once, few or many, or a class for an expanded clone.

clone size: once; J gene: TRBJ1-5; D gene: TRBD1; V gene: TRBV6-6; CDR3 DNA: TGTGCCAGCCGAACTCAGGGGGGGACTCAGCCCCAGCATTTT; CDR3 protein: CASRTQGGTQPQHF
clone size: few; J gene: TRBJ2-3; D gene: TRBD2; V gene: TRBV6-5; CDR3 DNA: TGTGCCAGCAGTTACGGTAATATCGGGAGGGCCCAAGATACGCAGTATTTT; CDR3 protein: CASSYGNIGRAQDTQYF
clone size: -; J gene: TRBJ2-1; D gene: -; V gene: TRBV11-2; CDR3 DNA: TGTGCCAGCAGCCCTAGGTTGGGGGACCAAAACAATGAGCAGTTCTTC; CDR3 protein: CASSPRLGDQNNEQFF
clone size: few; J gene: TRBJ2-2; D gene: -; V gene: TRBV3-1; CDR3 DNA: TGTGCCAGCAGCCAGCAGGGGGGGAACACCGGGGAGCTGTTTTTT; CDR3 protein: CASSQQGGNTGELFF
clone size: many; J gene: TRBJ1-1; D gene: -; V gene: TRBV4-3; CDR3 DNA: TGCGCCAGCAGCAGGGTGAGGAACACTGAAGCTTTCTTT; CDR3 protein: CASSRVRNTEAFF
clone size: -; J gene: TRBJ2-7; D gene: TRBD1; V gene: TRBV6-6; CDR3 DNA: TGTGCCAGCAGACGCCACAGGGGGGCCTACGAGCAGTACTTC; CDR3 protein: CASRRHRGAYEQYF
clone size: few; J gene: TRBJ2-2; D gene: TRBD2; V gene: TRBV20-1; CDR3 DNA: TGCAGTGCCTGGGGGGGGACGGTCGCCGGGGAGCTGTTTTTT; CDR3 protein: CSAWGGTVAGELFF
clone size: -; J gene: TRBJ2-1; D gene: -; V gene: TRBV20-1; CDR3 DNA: TGCAGTGCTAGTGGGGTTCTAGCGCAGTACAATGAGCAGTTCTTC; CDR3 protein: CSASGVLAQYNEQFF
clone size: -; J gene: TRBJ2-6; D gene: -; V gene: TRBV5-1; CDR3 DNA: TGCGCCAGCAGCTTGAGTAGCAGGGATTCCACTGGGGCCAACGTCCTGACTTTC; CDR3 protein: CASSLSSRDSTGANVLTF
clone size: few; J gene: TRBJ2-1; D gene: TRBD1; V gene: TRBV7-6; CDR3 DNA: TGTGCCAGCAGCTTATGGGACAGGGTGGAAAATGAGCAGTTCTTC; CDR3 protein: CASSLWDRVENEQFF
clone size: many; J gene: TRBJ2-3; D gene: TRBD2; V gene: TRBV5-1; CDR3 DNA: TGCGCCAGCAGCTTGTCGGCGGGAGGGAGCACAGATACGCAGTATTTT; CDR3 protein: CASSLSAGGSTDTQYF
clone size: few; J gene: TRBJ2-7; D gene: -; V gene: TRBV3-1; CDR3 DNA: TGTGCCAGCAGCCAAGATATAACAGTCTACGAGCAGTACTTC; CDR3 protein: CASSQDITVYEQYF
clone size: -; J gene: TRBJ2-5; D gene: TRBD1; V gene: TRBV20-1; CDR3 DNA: TGCAGTGCTAGAGATCAGAGACAGGGAATCCAAGAGACCCAGTACTTC; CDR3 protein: CSARDQRQGIQETQYF
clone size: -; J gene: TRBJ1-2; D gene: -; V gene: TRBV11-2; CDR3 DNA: TGTGCCAGCAGCTTGTTCCCTCCAGGCTACACCTTC; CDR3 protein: CASSLFPPGYTF
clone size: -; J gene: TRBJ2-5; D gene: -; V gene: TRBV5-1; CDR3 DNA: TGCGCCAGCAGCTTGTCTCTCCTACTGGTTCAAGAGACCCAGTACTTC; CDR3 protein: CASSLSLLLVQETQYF
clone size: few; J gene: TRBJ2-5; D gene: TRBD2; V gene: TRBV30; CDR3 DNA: TGTGCCTGGGGACTAGCGGGGGGAGAGACCCAGTACTTC; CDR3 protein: CAWGLAGGETQYF
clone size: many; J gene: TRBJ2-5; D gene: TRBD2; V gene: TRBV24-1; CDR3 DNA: TGTGCCACCAGTGTAGGACTAGCGGGAGGCCTACCGGTACAAGAGACCCAGTACTTC; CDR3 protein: CATSVGLAGGLPVQETQYF
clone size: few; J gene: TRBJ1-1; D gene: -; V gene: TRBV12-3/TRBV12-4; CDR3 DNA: TGTGCCAGCAGTTTAATCGCTAACACTGAAGCTTTCTTT; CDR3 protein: CASSLIANTEAFF
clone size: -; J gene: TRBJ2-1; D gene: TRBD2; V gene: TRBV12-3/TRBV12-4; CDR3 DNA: TGTGCCAGCACCCGGACTAGCGGGAGGTACAATGAGCAGTTCTTC; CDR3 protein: CASTRTSGRYNEQFF
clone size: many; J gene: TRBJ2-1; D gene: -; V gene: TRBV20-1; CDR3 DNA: TGCAGTGCTCCGCCGGGGAGCTCCTACAATGAGCAGTTCTTC; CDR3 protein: CSAPPGSSYNEQFF
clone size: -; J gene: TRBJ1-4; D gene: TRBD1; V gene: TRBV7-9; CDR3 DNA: TGTGCCAGCAGCACCTGGGAGGGGACAGTGCTTAATGAAAAACTGTTTTTT; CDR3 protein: CASSTWEGTVLNEKLFF
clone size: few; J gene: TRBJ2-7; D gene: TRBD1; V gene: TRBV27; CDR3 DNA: TGTGCCAGCGCTCGGACAGGGGGTACCTACGAGCAGTACTTC; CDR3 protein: CASARTGGTYEQYF
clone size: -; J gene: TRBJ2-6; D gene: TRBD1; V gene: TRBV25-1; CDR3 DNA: TGTGCCAGCAGTGAAACAGGGACAGGACCTTCTGGGGCCAACGTCCTGACTTTC; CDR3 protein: CASSETGTGPSGANVLTF
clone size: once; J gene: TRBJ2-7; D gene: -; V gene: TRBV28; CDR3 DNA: TGTGCCAGCAGTTTTCCGACGTCCTACGAGCAGTACTTC; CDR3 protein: CASSFPTSYEQYF
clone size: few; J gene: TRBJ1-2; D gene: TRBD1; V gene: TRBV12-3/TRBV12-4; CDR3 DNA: TGTGCCAGCAGCTTTAAAGGGGGCCTCTATGGCTACACCTTC; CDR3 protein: CASSFKGGLYGYTF
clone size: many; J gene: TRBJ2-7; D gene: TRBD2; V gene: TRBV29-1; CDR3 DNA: TGCAGCGTCCTAGGACTAGCGGGGATCTACGAGCAGTACTTC; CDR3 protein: CSVLGLAGIYEQYF
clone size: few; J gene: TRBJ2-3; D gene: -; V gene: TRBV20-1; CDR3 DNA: TGCAGTGCAAAAACAGTCACAGATACGCAGTATTTT; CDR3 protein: CSAKTVTDTQYF
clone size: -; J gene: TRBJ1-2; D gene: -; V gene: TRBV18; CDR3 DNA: TGTGCCAGCTCACCACCGCAGGGCTATGGCTACACCTTC; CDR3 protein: CASSPPQGYGYTF
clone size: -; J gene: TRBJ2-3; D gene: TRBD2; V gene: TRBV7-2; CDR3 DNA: TGTGCCAGCAGACCACTAGCGGGAGCTTCAGATACGCAGTATTTT; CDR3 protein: CASRPLAGASDTQYF
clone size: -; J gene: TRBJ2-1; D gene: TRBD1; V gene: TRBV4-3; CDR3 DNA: TGCGCCAGCAGCCAGTGGCTAGGGGGCAACAATGAGCAGTTCTTC; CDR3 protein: CASSQWLGGNNEQFF